The 5 T cell receptor beta chains given below trace back to one sample, sequenced in a study of early T cells in non-severe SARS-CoV-2 infection. TCRdb reprocessed the 5' RACE reads with MiXCR, giving one entry per CDR3 protein. The sample has approximately 50,000 distinct CDR3 sequences; about a tenth are singletons. The source material was whole blood. The receptors derive from an adult who was a healthcare worker with PCR-confirmed SARS-CoV-2 infection or an uninfected control (not recorded which).

This sequence joins TRBV19 and TRBJ2-3; 8 positions match TRBD1. V shed 4 bases and J 6 bases; nucleotides not matched to a gene: 6. Germline V CDR1 and CDR2: LNHDA, SQIVND (reference sequence). The CDR3 spans 14 residues. This CDR3 reads CASSTQGAKDTQYF. In nucleotides, the CDR3 is TGTGCCAGTAGTACTCAGGGGGCCAAGGATACGCAGTATTTT.

This clonotype was seen more than once but under ten times. CDR3 sequence reads: CASSSQGGETQYF. CDR3 bases: TGTGCCAGCAGCTCACAGGGAGGAGAGACCCAGTACTTC. The chain recombines TRBV7-2 with TRBJ2-5; D tentatively reads TRBD1 or TRBD2 (6 bases each). Trimming pared 4 bases from V and 4 bases from J, leaving 10 bases between. From germline, CDR1 is SGHTA and CDR2 FQGNSA. CDR3 length equals 13 residues.

This clonotype was counted ten times or more. The V gene is TRBV5-4, the J gene TRBJ1-4; TRBD1 might be the D (5 bases). CDR3 length: 15 amino acids. Trimming left V 2 bases short and J 6 bases short, with 14 bases between. CDR1 and CDR2 (germline): SGHNT, YYREEE (reference sequence). The CDR3 reads CASSLNRGIDEKLFF. In DNA, the CDR3 is TGTGCCAGCAGCTTAAATCGGGGGATCGATGAAAAACTGTTTTTT.

V usage is TRBV7-2 and J usage is TRBJ1-5; tentative D call: TRBD1 (5 bases). The V and J ends lost 0 bases and 4 bases respectively, with 13 bases between them. Germline V CDR1 and CDR2: SGHTA, FQGNSA. CDR3 length: 16 residues. The DNA of the CDR3 is TGTGCCAGCAGCTTAGCTAATACAGGTGGGAATCAGCCCCAGCATTTT. Amino acid sequence: CASSLANTGGNQPQHF. Complete variable domain (other parts from reference TRBV7-2 and TRBJ1-5): GAGVSQSPSNKVTEKGKDVELRCDPISGHTALYWYRQSLGQGLEFLIYFQGNSAPDKSGLPSDRFSAERTGGSVSTLTIQRTQQEDSAVYLCASSLANTGGNQPQHFGDGTRLSIL.

This clonotype showed up many times. V usage is TRBV12-3 or TRBV12-4 and J usage is TRBJ1-6; no firm D call. Between the trimmed V and J ends, which lost 7 bases and 7 bases, there was a span of 11 bases. This CDR3 region has 13 residues. CDR3: CASTRTGNSPLHF. The CDR3 DNA reads as TGTGCCAGCACCCGGACGGGAAATTCACCCCTCCACTTT.